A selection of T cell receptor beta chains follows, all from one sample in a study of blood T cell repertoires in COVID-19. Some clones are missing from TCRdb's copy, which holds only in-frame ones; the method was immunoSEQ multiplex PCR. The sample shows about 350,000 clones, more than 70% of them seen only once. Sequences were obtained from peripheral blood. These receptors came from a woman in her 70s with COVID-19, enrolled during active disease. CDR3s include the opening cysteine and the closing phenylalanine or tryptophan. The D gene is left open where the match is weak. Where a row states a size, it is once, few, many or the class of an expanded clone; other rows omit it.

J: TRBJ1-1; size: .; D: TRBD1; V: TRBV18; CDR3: CASLHRDSLNTEAFF; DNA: TGTGCCAGCTTACACCGGGACAGCTTAAACACTGAAGCTTTCTTT
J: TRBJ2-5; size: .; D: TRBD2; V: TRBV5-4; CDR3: CASSWGLAGGQETQYF; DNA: TGTGCCAGCAGCTGGGGACTAGCGGGGGGGCAAGAGACCCAGTACTTC
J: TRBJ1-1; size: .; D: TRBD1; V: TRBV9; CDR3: CASSVGDSSNTEAFF; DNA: TGTGCCAGCAGCGTAGGGGACAGCTCGAACACTGAAGCTTTCTTT
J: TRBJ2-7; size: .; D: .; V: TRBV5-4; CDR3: CASSLGSEYEQYF; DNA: TGTGCCAGCAGCTTGGGCAGCGAATACGAGCAGTACTTC
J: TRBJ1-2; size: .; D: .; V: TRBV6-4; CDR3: CASSERRQSANYGYTF; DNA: TGTGCCAGCAGTGAACGCAGACAGTCAGCTAACTATGGCTACACCTTC
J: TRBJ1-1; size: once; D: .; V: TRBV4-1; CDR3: CASSQDSTGEAFF; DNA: TGCGCCAGCAGCCAAGATAGTACAGGCGAAGCTTTCTTT
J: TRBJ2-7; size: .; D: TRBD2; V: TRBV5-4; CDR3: CASSLGLAGPYEQYF; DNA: TGTGCCAGCAGCTTGGGTCTAGCGGGGCCCTACGAGCAGTACTTC
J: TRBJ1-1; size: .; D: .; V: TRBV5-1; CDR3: CASSLAQGKNTEAFF; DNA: TGCGCCAGCAGCTTGGCCCAGGGGAAGAACACTGAAGCTTTCTTT
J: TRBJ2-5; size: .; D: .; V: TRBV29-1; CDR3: CSVQGDSETQYF; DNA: TGCAGCGTACAGGGTGATTCAGAGACCCAGTACTTC
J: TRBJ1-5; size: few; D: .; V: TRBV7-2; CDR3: CASSLAGRDQPQHF; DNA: TGTGCCAGCAGCTTGGCTGGGCGTGACCAGCCCCAGCATTTT
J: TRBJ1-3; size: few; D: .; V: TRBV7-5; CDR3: CARTIIDRGSGNTIYF; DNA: TGTGCCAGAACCATAATCGACAGGGGCTCTGGAAACACCATATATTTT
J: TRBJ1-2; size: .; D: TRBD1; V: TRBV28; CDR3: CASKQEWGQVEYGYTF; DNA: TGTGCCAGCAAACAAGAATGGGGACAGGTCGAGTATGGCTACACCTTC
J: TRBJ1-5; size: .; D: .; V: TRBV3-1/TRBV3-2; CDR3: CASSRQVHQPQHF; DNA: TGTGCCAGCAGCCGCCAGGTCCATCAGCCCCAGCATTTT
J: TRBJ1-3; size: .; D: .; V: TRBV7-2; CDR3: CASSLLAVSGNTIYF; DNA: TGTGCCAGCAGCTTGCTGGCGGTCTCTGGAAACACCATATATTTT
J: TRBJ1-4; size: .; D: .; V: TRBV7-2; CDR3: CASSPLAQGLGEKLFF; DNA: TGTGCCAGCAGCCCCCTCGCACAGGGCCTAGGGGAAAAACTGTTTTTT
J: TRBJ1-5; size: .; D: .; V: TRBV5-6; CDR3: CASSFRQSPNQPQHF; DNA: TGTGCCAGCAGCTTCAGACAGTCGCCAAATCAGCCCCAGCATTTT
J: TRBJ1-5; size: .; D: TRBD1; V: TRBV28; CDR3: CASSLTGGWQPQHF; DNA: TGTGCCAGCAGTTTAACAGGGGGCTGGCAGCCCCAGCATTTT
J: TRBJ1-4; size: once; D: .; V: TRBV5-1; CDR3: CASSPGDGANEKLFF; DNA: TGCGCCAGCAGCCCCGGAGATGGTGCTAATGAAAAACTGTTTTTT
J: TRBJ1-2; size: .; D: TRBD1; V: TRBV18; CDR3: CASSPAQGNYGYTF; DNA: TGTGCCAGCTCACCGGCACAGGGGAACTATGGCTACACCTTC
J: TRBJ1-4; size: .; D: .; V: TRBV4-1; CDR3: CASSPPAEEKLFF; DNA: TGCGCCAGCAGCCCCCCCGCGGAGGAAAAACTGTTTTTT
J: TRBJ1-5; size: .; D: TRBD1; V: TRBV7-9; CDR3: CASRADRGGNQPQHF; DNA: TGTGCCAGCAGAGCCGACAGGGGCGGCAATCAGCCCCAGCATTTT
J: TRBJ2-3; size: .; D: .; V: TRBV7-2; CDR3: CASSTPGFTDTQYF; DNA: TGTGCCAGTAGCACACCGGGGTTCACAGATACGCAGTATTTT
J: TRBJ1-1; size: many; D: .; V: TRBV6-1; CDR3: CASSEIAGAGTEAFF; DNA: TGTGCCAGCAGTGAAATCGCGGGGGCGGGCACTGAAGCTTTCTTT
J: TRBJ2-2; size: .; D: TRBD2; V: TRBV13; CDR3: CASSGGLAGFTRELFF; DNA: TGTGCCAGCAGCGGGGGACTAGCGGGGTTCACGCGGGAGCTGTTTTTT
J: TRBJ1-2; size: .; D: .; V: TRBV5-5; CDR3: CASTSYLGKSGDGYTF; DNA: TGTGCCAGCACCAGCTACCTCGGGAAGAGTGGAGATGGCTACACCTTC
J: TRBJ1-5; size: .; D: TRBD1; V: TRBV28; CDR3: CASSPRGRGGNQPQHF; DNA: TGTGCCAGTTCTCCAAGGGGGCGCGGGGGCAATCAGCCCCAGCATTTT
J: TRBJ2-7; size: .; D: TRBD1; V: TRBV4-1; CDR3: CASSPGQGSSYEQYF; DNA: TGCGCCAGCAGCCCGGGACAGGGCAGCTCCTACGAGCAGTACTTC
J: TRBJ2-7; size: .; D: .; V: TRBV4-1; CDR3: CASSQGRGLGYEQYF; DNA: TGCGCCAGCAGCCAAGGGAGGGGACTGGGCTACGAGCAGTACTTC
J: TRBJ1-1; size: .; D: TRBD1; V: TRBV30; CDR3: CAWKTLRQGAYTEAFF; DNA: TGTGCCTGGAAAACTTTGAGACAGGGGGCGTACACTGAAGCTTTCTTT
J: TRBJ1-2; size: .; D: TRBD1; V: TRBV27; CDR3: CASSPSPGQGNYGYTF; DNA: TGTGCCAGCAGTCCGTCCCCTGGACAGGGGAACTATGGCTACACCTTC
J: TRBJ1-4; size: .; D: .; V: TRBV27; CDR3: CASSALGTRSATNEKLFF; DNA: TGTGCCAGCAGCGCCCTGGGGACAAGATCAGCAACTAATGAAAAACTGTTTTTT
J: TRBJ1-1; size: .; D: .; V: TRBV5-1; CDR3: CASSLEGAGITEAFF; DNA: TGCGCCAGCAGCTTGGAAGGGGCAGGGATCACTGAAGCTTTCTTT
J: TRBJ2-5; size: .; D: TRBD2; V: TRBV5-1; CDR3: CASSWGLAGSGETQYF; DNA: TGCGCCAGCAGCTGGGGACTAGCGGGGAGCGGGGAGACCCAGTACTTC
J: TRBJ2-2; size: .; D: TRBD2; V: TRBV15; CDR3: CATSRDLGLAGGTGELFF; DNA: TGTGCCACCAGCAGAGATCTCGGATTAGCGGGGGGCACCGGGGAGCTGTTTTTT
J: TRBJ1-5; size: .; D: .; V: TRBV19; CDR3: CASTLLGRQFFSQPQHF; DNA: TGTGCCAGTACCCTGCTCGGGAGGCAATTTTTTAGTCAGCCCCAGCATTTT
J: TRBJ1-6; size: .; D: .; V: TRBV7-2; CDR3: CASSLDAMSSYNSPLHF; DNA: TGTGCCAGCAGCTTAGATGCGATGAGCTCCTATAATTCACCCCTCCACTTT
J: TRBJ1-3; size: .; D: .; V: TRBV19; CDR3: CASRVWDSSSGNTIYF; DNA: TGTGCCAGTAGGGTTTGGGACTCGAGCTCTGGAAACACCATATATTTT
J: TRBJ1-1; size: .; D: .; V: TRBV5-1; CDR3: CASSSQNYMDTEAFF; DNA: TGCGCCAGCAGCTCCCAGAATTACATGGACACTGAAGCTTTCTTT
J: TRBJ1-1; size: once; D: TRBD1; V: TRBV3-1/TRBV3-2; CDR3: CASSHRTGAFF; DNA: TGTGCCAGCAGCCACCGGACAGGAGCTTTCTTT
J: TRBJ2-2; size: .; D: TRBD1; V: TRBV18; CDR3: CASTQTGTGNTGELFF; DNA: TGTGCCAGCACCCAGACCGGGACAGGGAACACCGGGGAGCTGTTTTTT
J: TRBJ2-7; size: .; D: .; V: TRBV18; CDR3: CASSPTASYEQYF; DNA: TGTGCCAGCTCACCTACAGCTTCCTACGAGCAGTACTTC
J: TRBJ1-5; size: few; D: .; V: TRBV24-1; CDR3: CAAGDQPQHF; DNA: TGTGCCGCAGGGGATCAGCCCCAGCATTTT
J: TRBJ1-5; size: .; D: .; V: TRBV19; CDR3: CASSIGRGSSYQPQHF; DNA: TGTGCCAGTAGTATAGGTCGGGGATCGTCGTATCAGCCCCAGCATTTT
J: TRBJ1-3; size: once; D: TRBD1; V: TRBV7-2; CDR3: CASSLEGQGVSGNTIYF; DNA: TGTGCCAGCAGCTTAGAGGGACAGGGAGTATCTGGAAACACCATATATTTT
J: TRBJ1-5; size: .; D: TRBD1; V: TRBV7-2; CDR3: CASSADRGNQPQHF; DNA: TGTGCCAGCAGCGCGGACAGGGGCAATCAGCCCCAGCATTTT
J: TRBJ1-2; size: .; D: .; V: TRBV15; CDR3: CATALGGGYGYTF; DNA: TGTGCCACCGCGTTGGGGGGTGGCTATGGCTACACCTTC
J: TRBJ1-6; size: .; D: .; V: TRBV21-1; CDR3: CASSTRTGPISYNSPLHF; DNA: TGTGCCAGCAGCACGAGGACAGGCCCTATATCCTATAATTCACCCCTCCACTTT
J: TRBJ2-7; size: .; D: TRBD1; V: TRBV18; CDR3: CASSPKETGGEQYF; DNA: TGTGCCAGCTCACCAAAAGAGACAGGGGGCGAGCAGTACTTC
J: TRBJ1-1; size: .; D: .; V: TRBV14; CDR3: CASSPLGPYTEAFF; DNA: TGTGCCAGCAGCCCCCTGGGCCCTTACACTGAAGCTTTCTTT
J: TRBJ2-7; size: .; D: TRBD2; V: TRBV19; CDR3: CASSTLTSLNEQYF; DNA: TGTGCCAGTAGTACGCTGACTAGCTTGAACGAGCAGTACTTC
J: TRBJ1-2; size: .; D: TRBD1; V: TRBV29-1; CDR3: CSVEDGDRVYGYTF; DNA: TGCAGCGTTGAAGATGGGGACAGGGTGTATGGCTACACCTTC
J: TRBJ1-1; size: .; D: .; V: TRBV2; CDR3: CASGPGGGNTEAFF; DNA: TGTGCCAGCGGACCGGGGGGAGGGAACACTGAAGCTTTCTTT
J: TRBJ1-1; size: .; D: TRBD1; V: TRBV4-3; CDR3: CASSQDYRGPKASFF; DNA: TGCGCCAGCAGCCAGGACTACAGGGGGCCGAAAGCGTCTTTCTTT
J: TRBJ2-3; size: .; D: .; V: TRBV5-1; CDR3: CASSFSGRYTDTQYF; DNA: TGCGCCAGCAGCTTTTCCGGTCGTTATACAGATACGCAGTATTTT
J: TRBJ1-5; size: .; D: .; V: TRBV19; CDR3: CASSMGRGDQPQHF; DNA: TGTGCCAGTAGTATGGGGAGGGGGGATCAGCCCCAGCATTTT
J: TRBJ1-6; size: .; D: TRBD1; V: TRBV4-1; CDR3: CASSQKPGQGAIGVSYNSPLHF; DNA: TGCGCCAGCAGCCAAAAACCGGGACAGGGGGCAATCGGCGTCTCCTATAATTCACCCCTCCACTTT
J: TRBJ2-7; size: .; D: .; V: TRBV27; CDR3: CASSLWQGFDEQYF; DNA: TGTGCCAGCAGTTTATGGCAGGGGTTCGACGAGCAGTACTTC
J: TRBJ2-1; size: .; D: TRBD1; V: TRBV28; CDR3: CASSSRGQGSNEQFF; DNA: TGTGCCAGCAGCTCCCGAGGACAGGGGAGCAATGAGCAGTTCTTC
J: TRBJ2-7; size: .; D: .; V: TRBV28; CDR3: CASSPPDWENYEQYF; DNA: TGTGCCAGCAGTCCCCCCGACTGGGAGAACTACGAGCAGTACTTC